These 2 T cell receptor beta chains came from one sample sequenced in a study of post-analysis software for immune sequencing data (dated by TCRdb to 2015 to 2017). Study-wide findings and limitations: Significantly higher frequencies in patients than in controls were found for roughly 5 TRBV segments, including TRBV5-6, TRBV5-1 and TRBV20-1.

For these TCRs, the target antigens are not known. To prepare the library, PCR was applied. Sequenced using an Illumina HiSeq 2500. Unique molecular identifiers were incorporated into TCR beta cDNA libraries to reduce PCR and sequencing biases. The public sequencing data were trimmed at Q25 with fastp and processed into clonotypes with MiXCR by TCRdb, which kept only in-frame beta chains. Identical CDR3 protein sequences are pooled into one entry, listed with their most common genes and DNA. The sample contains hundreds of thousands of distinct CDR3 sequences, about 50% of them found a single time. The ten most abundant clones make up approximately 4.3% of the sample. The sequenced sample was blood. The receptors originated from a girl between 10 and 17 years old with multiple sclerosis.

The chain carries TRBV7-2 and TRBJ2-7; possible D gene TRBD1, 6 bases. The CDR3 loop spans 14 amino acids. The V end was cut by 3 bases, the J end by 10 bases, with 19 bases between. The germline CDR1 and CDR2 sequences are SGHTA and FQGNSA. As DNA, the CDR3 is TGTGCCAGCAGCTTCATCGGGTCAACCAGGGGCCAGTACTTC. This translates into CASSFIGSTRGQYF.

This clonotype was seen more than once but under ten times. J is TRBJ2-1 and V is TRBV6-6; D is ambiguous. V shed 10 bases and J shed 9 bases, with 16 bases lying between them. This CDR3 has 12 amino acids. Looked up from germline, CDR1 is MNHNY and CDR2 is SVGAGI (reference sequence). As DNA, the CDR3 is TGTGCCACCATGATATCCGGAGCTGAGCAGTTCTTC. As protein: CATMISGAEQFF.